This T cell receptor beta chain is from a study of T cell responses to AZD1222 COVID-19 vaccine. On the study more broadly: Timing groups of about 4 and about 12 weeks for second doses were pooled.

Turning to this clone: Its target is not known.

Profiled with immunoSEQ multiplex PCR; TCRdb holds only in-frame clones, not every one. This table has under 130,000 clones, roughly 90% appearing once. The CDR3 has 13 amino acids. Germline-derived CDR1 and CDR2 are SQVTM and ANQGSEA. The ends lost 7 bases at V and 8 bases at J; junction bases unmatched: 13. Findings of the study overall: It should be noted that donors were predominantly white British and more often female, and clonal diversity was possibly underestimated. At study baseline, merely over 5 AZD1222 recipients were seropositive. Spike was spanned by vaccine-associated CD4 TCRs, which were dominant at 160-218 and 743-854.

The chain employs TRBV29-1 and TRBJ1-2; TRBD1 aligns across 7 bases. The receptor was isolated from an adult in good health. The sample was peripheral blood, taken on day 0 of AZD1222 vaccination. CDR3 coding DNA: TGCAGCGGGGGGACAGTGGGTGTGATGGGCTACACCTTC. Its translation is CSGGTVGVMGYTF. The full variable domain, in which reference TRBV29-1 and TRBJ1-2 provide the parts outside the CDR3, is SAVISQKPSRDICQRGTSLTIQCQVDSQVTMMFWYRQQPGQSLTLIATANQGSEATYESGFVIDKFPISRPNLTFSTLTVSNMSPEDSSIYLCSGGTVGVMGYTFGSGTRLTVV.